The T cell receptor beta chain described here comes from a study of blood T cell repertoires in COVID-19 (dated by TCRdb to about 2020). With respect to the entire study: The collaborator samples originated in the United States, Italy and Spain and spanned the acute and convalescent phases of COVID-19. The prospective study material was composed of cDNA or gDNA derived from T cells, B-cell-depleted T cells, or PBMCs. Subjects who had been exposed to COVID-19, were actively infected with it, or had recovered from it provided the deeply sampled blood TCRbeta repertoires that made up the dataset. The repertoires were released in a freely available public database meant as a resource for research on the immune response to SARS-CoV-2. Samples came from the ongoing ImmuneRACE study (first 160 participants) plus 1,254 subjects from 6 global collaborators. A de-identified subject ID, COVID-19 status, age in years and sex were almost always included in the sample metadata. Where available, HLA class I and class II types were obtained from metadata supplied by the sample provider rather than from assay-based typing. General findings and caveats noted by the study authors: The amount of clinical and demographic metadata varied by source and participant and was provided uncurated.

From cysteine to phenylalanine, the CDR3 is 13 amino acids long. The CDR3 DNA has 39 bases and is translated from base 1. V and J lose 10 bases and 4 bases, and a span of 16 bases separates them. Based on the germline V gene, the CDR1 and CDR2 sequences are SNHLY and FYNNEI. With regard to this clone: The antigen it recognizes is unknown. The record has no base qualities; no much larger clone is one base away.

In Seattle, one collaborating source enrolled patients while the infection was active and tracked those patients longitudinally over the course of disease. The collaborating institutions used their own protocols to collect whole blood in K2EDTA tubes. Collaborator samples were shipped for TCRbeta analysis as frozen whole blood, isolated PBMCs, or DNA extracted from either sample type. TCRbeta CDR3 regions were amplified from genomic DNA by means of the immunoSEQ Assay, a bias-controlled multiplex PCR. The study's processing was this. The number of nucleated cells in each sample was estimated from the amplification of reference gene primers within the assay. To quantify the absolute abundance of each unique TCRbeta CDR3 rearrangement, sequence reads were collapsed and filtered. For each sample, productive Simpson clonality was calculated by taking the square root of Simpson's diversity index across productive rearrangements. TCRdb re-hosts the immuneACCESS table, in-frame sequences only. Its copies lack some clones; in the studies checked, an unresolved V gene accounts for under half of them, and the cause for the rest is not known. V and J calls and clone size follow that table, whereas D and trimming were derived from the DNA. For this sample the table gives under 200,000 clones, of which roughly 89% were detected only once. In total, the top ten clones hold about a tenth of the sample.

The clonotype originates from a woman in her 70s with COVID-19, enrolled during active disease. Recombination linked TRBV2 to TRBJ1-2; D gene: possibly TRBD1, on 6 matching bases. The sequencing input was peripheral blood. The CDR3 reads CATTGGHGYGYTF. The bases are TGTGCCACCACGGGGGGACACGGCTATGGCTACACCTTC.